This T cell receptor beta chain was sequenced in a study of T cell repertoires in cytomegalovirus infection. Whole-study results and caveats: HLA-C-restricted CMV clonotypes gave the most frequent clonotype in two of eight donors.

About this clonotype itself: Its antigen is still unknown.

A single record per CDR3 protein comes from TCRdb applying MiXCR to the reads. The data show 700,000 to 950,000 distinct CDR3 sequences, 32% seen once. The V gene's germline CDR1 is SGDLS and CDR2 YYNGEE. The CDR3 is 16 residues long. The V end was cut by 0 bases, the J end by 7 bases, with 16 bases between. This sequence joins TRBV9 and TRBJ1-4; no clear D gene. The sequence was obtained from a human donor in good health (CMV status not recorded). Some clones in this sample may be carry-over from other donors' samples. The material was cultured CD8+ T cells from PBMCs, obtained from culture after CMV antigen stimulation. The chain's CDR3 is CASSVAWGSVGEKLFF. The DNA for the CDR3 is TGTGCCAGCAGCGTAGCTTGGGGAAGCGTAGGTGAAAAACTGTTTTTT.